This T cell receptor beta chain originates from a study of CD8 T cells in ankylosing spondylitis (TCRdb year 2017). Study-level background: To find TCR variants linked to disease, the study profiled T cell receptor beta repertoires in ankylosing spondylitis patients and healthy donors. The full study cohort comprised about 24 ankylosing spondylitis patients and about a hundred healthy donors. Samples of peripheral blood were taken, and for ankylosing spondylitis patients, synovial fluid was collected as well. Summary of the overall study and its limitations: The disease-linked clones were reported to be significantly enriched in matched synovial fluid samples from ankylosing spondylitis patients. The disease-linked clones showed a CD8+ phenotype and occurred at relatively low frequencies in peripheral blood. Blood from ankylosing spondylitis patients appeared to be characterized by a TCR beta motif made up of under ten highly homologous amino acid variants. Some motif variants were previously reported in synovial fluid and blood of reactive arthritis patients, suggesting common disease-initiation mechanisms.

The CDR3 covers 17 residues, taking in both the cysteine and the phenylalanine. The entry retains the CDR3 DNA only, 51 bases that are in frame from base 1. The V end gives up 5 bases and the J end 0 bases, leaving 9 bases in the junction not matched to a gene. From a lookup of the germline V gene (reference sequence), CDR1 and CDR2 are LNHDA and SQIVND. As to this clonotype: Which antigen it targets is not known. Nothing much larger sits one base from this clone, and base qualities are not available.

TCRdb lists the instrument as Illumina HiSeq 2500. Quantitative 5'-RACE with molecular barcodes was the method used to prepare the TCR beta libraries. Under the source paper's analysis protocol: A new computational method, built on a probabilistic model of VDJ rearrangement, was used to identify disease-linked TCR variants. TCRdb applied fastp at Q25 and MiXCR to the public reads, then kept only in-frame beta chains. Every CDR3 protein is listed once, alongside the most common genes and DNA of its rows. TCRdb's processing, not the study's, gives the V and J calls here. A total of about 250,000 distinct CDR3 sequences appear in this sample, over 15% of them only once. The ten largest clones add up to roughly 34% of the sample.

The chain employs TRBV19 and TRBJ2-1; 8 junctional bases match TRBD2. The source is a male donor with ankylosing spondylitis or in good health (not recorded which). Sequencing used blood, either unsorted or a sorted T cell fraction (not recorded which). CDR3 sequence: CASSATSGGSSYNEQFF. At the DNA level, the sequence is TGTGCCAGTAGTGCCACCTCGGGGGGGAGCTCCTACAATGAGCAGTTCTTC.